The rows below give T cell receptor beta chains drawn from one sample of a study of beta chain features in type 1 diabetes. Generated by immunoSEQ multiplex PCR, the TCRdb table keeps only in-frame clones and is missing some. The repertoire holds roughly 300,000 clones, with approximately 9.9% as singletons. Source material: central memory CD4+ T cells from blood. The origin of the receptors is a man aged 25 to 40 with type 1 diabetes. CDR3s include the opening cysteine and the closing phenylalanine or tryptophan.

V gene: TRBV7-2
CDR3 length: 15
J gene: TRBJ2-7
CDR3 protein: CASSLRLRGGNEQYF

V gene: TRBV5-1
CDR3 length: 16
J gene: TRBJ2-3
CDR3 protein: CASSLDSGGSTDTQYF

V gene: TRBV5-1
CDR3 length: 12
J gene: TRBJ1-2
CDR3 protein: CASSWTGDSYTF

V gene: TRBV11-3
CDR3 length: 13
J gene: TRBJ2-7
CDR3 protein: CASSRMGVYEQYF

V gene: TRBV9
CDR3 length: 16
J gene: TRBJ1-2
CDR3 protein: CASSVGPQGRGYGYTF

V gene: TRBV5-1
CDR3 length: 17
J gene: TRBJ2-5
CDR3 protein: CASSLFGLAGSQETQYF

V gene: TRBV5-1
CDR3 length: 12
J gene: TRBJ2-7
CDR3 protein: CASSLTGYEQYF

V gene: TRBV5-4
CDR3 length: 13
J gene: TRBJ1-1
CDR3 protein: CASSLASDTEAFF

V gene: TRBV11-2
CDR3 length: 13
J gene: TRBJ2-1
CDR3 protein: CASSRLTAREQFF

V gene: TRBV4-3
CDR3 length: 19
J gene: TRBJ2-3
CDR3 protein: CASSQDPSQTSVFPDTQYF

V gene: TRBV5-1
CDR3 length: 13
J gene: TRBJ2-1
CDR3 protein: CASSFDWGNEQFF

V gene: TRBV29-1
CDR3 length: 14
J gene: TRBJ1-3
CDR3 protein: CSVEDGLSGNTIYF

V gene: TRBV7-6
CDR3 length: 15
J gene: TRBJ2-5
CDR3 protein: CASSLTAGAQETQYF

V gene: TRBV6-5
CDR3 length: 15
J gene: TRBJ1-1
CDR3 protein: CASSRRQGASTEAFF

V gene: TRBV30
CDR3 length: 14
J gene: TRBJ1-4
CDR3 protein: CAWSVDGISEKLFF

V gene: TRBV7-2
CDR3 length: 15
J gene: TRBJ2-3
CDR3 protein: CASARGGGNTDTQYF

V gene: TRBV19
CDR3 length: 13
J gene: TRBJ1-1
CDR3 protein: CASSRQWETEAFF

V gene: TRBV4-3
CDR3 length: 14
J gene: TRBJ2-7
CDR3 protein: CASSQASGDYEQYF

V gene: TRBV9
CDR3 length: 15
J gene: TRBJ2-2
CDR3 protein: CASSVEGAQGGELFF

V gene: TRBV28
CDR3 length: 13
J gene: TRBJ2-7
CDR3 protein: CASSPSSAYEQYF

V gene: TRBV7-2
CDR3 length: 13
J gene: TRBJ1-5
CDR3 protein: CASSKRDRGSKHF

V gene: TRBV18
CDR3 length: 16
J gene: TRBJ1-1
CDR3 protein: CASSPTGLGGHTEAFF

V gene: TRBV7-6
CDR3 length: 13
J gene: TRBJ2-1
CDR3 protein: CASSSDRVGEQFF

V gene: TRBV5-1
CDR3 length: 15
J gene: TRBJ1-1
CDR3 protein: CASSRTGLRETEAFF

V gene: TRBV30
CDR3 length: 13
J gene: TRBJ1-1
CDR3 protein: CAWSGDVGTEAFF

V gene: TRBV21-1
CDR3 length: 14
J gene: TRBJ2-7
CDR3 protein: CASSKDLPVDEQYF

V gene: TRBV19
CDR3 length: 19
J gene: TRBJ2-1
CDR3 protein: CASSIGTSGGIGSYNEQFF

V gene: TRBV29-1
CDR3 length: 15
J gene: TRBJ2-3
CDR3 protein: CSTRTSLVSTDTQYF

V gene: TRBV30
CDR3 length: 14
J gene: TRBJ2-3
CDR3 protein: CAWSNGQHTDTQYF

V gene: TRBV7-2
CDR3 length: 15
J gene: TRBJ2-7
CDR3 protein: CASSVGTGDSYEQYF

V gene: TRBV10-3
CDR3 length: 12
J gene: TRBJ1-1
CDR3 protein: CAISVKGTEAFF

V gene: TRBV14
CDR3 length: 14
J gene: TRBJ1-5
CDR3 protein: CASSQFGGNQPQHF

V gene: TRBV6-5
CDR3 length: 14
J gene: TRBJ2-3
CDR3 protein: CASSYSLGEDTQYF

V gene: TRBV4-2
CDR3 length: 16
J gene: TRBJ2-3
CDR3 protein: CASSQELAGGLDTQYF

V gene: TRBV30
CDR3 length: 13
J gene: TRBJ1-1
CDR3 protein: CAWSQRRGFEAFF

V gene: TRBV11-2
CDR3 length: 16
J gene: TRBJ1-2
CDR3 protein: CASSQQAGTGNYGYTF

V gene: TRBV4-3
CDR3 length: 17
J gene: TRBJ2-1
CDR3 protein: CASSQGSARSSYNEQFF

V gene: TRBV28
CDR3 length: 14
J gene: TRBJ1-6
CDR3 protein: CASSPGGGESPLHF

V gene: TRBV4-1
CDR3 length: 16
J gene: TRBJ2-5
CDR3 protein: CASSRSGTVIQETQYF

V gene: TRBV27
CDR3 length: 12
J gene: TRBJ1-2
CDR3 protein: CASSPSGTGYTF

V gene: TRBV7-2
CDR3 length: 14
J gene: TRBJ2-5
CDR3 protein: CASSLGARQETQYF

V gene: TRBV5-1
CDR3 length: 16
J gene: TRBJ1-6
CDR3 protein: CASSYDGSSYNSPLHF

V gene: TRBV7-8
CDR3 length: 12
J gene: TRBJ2-5
CDR3 protein: CASSLDRETQYF

V gene: TRBV7-9
CDR3 length: 14
J gene: TRBJ1-2
CDR3 protein: CASSSPGIEYGYTF

V gene: TRBV13
CDR3 length: 14
J gene: TRBJ1-6
CDR3 protein: CASSLGHEYSPLHF

V gene: TRBV4-3
CDR3 length: 13
J gene: TRBJ1-2
CDR3 protein: CASSQDPANGYTF

V gene: TRBV27
CDR3 length: 13
J gene: TRBJ1-4
CDR3 protein: CASGQNRNEKLFF

V gene: TRBV2
CDR3 length: 14
J gene: TRBJ1-2
CDR3 protein: CASSEHYRGDGYTF

V gene: TRBV4-3
CDR3 length: 15
J gene: TRBJ2-3
CDR3 protein: CASSQARGHTDTQYF